Following are 7 T cell receptor beta chains from one sample sequenced in a study of shared clonotypes between healthy human individuals. The assay was immunoSEQ multiplex PCR, and TCRdb's table has in-frame clones only and misses some. The data show about 2.1 million clones, 93% seen once. Positively selected for CCR7, the CD45RO-negative cells used as naive CD8 cells excluded terminally differentiated effector memory CD45RA+ cells. The sequencing input was naive CD8+ T cells from PBMCs. The receptors were sampled from a man aged 18 to 30 in good health. Some clones in this sample may be carry-over from other donors' samples.

This sequence joins TRBV6-5 and TRBJ2-5, with D possibly TRBD1 on 5 matching bases. CDR1 MNHEY and CDR2 SVGAGI come from the germline V gene. CDR3 length: 14 residues. Trimming shortened V by 0 bases and J by 5 bases, and 10 bases separated the two germline ends. The CDR3 loop reads CASSYSSRVETQYF. CDR3 nucleotides: TGTGCCAGCAGTTACTCGAGCAGGGTGGAGACCCAGTACTTC.

This clone was counted between two and nine times. This chain links TRBV2 with TRBJ2-7; TRBD2 is a possible D gene (5 bases). Looked up from germline, CDR1 is SNHLY and CDR2 is FYNNEI. Trimming stripped 7 bases from V and 4 bases from J, with 8 bases between. CDR3 length: 11 amino acids. The chain's CDR3 is CASTPGYEQYF. CDR3 coding DNA: TGTGCCAGCACTCCGGGATACGAGCAGTACTTC. Using reference TRBV2 and TRBJ2-7 for the parts outside the CDR3, the full variable domain is EPEVTQTPSHQVTQMGQEVILRCVPISNHLYFYWYRQILGQKVEFLVSFYNNEISEKSEIFDDQFSVERPDGSNFTLKIRSTKLEDSAMYFCASTPGYEQYFGPGTRLTVT.

The chain combines TRBV30 with TRBJ2-2; TRBD2 aligns across 7 bases. Trimming took 2 bases from V and 6 from J; bases not matched to a gene: 12. The CDR3 is 16 amino acids. CDR1 GTSNPN and CDR2 SVGIG come from the germline V gene (reference sequence). CDR3 bases: TGTGCCTGGAGTTTCCGGACTAGACCTCAGTCCGGGGAGCTGTTTTTT. The encoded protein is CAWSFRTRPQSGELFF.

This chain connects TRBV28 to TRBJ2-7; D gene unclear. Trimming took 3 bases from V and 1 from J, leaving 22 bases between them. The germline V gene has CDR1 MDHEN and CDR2 SYDVKM. This CDR3 is 18 amino acids long. CDR3 nucleotides: TGTGCCAGCAGTTTGGGGTTGTATACCCACCGTCCATCCTACGAGCAGTACTTC. Protein product: CASSLGLYTHRPSYEQYF.

Concerning this clone itself: This specimen includes other DNA sequences encoding the same CDR3. The chain is built from TRBV27 and TRBJ2-7; 7 bases are a match to TRBD1. The CDR3 runs 13 residues. CDR1 and CDR2 from the germline V gene are MNHEY and SMNVEV (reference sequence). V lost 4 bases to trimming and J lost 2 bases; unmatched junction nucleotides: 2. The CDR3 nucleotides are TGTGCCAGCAGTTCGGGACAGACCTACGAGCAGTACTTC. This encodes CASSSGQTYEQYF.

The CDR3 nucleotides read TGTGCCAGCTCAGAACGGGACTCTAGGGATGAGCAGTTCTTC. Translation: CASSERDSRDEQFF. The genes are TRBV6-5 and TRBJ2-1; weak D call: TRBD2 (6 bases). Germline CDR1 MNHEY, CDR2 SVGAGI. V was shortened by 8 bases and J by 8 bases, with 19 bases between the two germline ends. CDR3 length: 14 amino acids.

V usage is TRBV5-8 and J usage is TRBJ1-5; D is unclear. This CDR3 is 13 amino acids long. The germline V gene has CDR1 SGHTS and CDR2 YDEGEE. Deletions cut 7 bases from V and 3 bases from J, with 11 bases between. The CDR3 spells CASPDGYNQPQHF. CDR3 in DNA: TGTGCCAGCCCGGACGGATACAATCAGCCCCAGCATTTT.